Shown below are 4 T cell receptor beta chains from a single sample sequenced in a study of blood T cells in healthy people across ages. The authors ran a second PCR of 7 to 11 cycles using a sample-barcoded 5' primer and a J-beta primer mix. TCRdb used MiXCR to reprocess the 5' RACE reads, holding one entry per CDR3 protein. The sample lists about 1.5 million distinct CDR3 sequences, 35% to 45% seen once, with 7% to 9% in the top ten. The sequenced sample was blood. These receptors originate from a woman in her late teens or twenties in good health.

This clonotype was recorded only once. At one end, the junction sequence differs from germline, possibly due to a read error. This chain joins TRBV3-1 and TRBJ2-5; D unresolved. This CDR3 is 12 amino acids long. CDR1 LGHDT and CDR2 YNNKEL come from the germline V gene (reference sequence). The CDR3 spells CPSSQAGNEQYF. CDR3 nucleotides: TGTCCCAGCAGCCAAGCCGGAAATGAGCAGTACTTC.

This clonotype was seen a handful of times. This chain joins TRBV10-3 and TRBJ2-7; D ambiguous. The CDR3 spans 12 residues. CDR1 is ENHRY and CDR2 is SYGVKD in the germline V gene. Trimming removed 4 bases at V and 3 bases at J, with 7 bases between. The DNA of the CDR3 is TGTGCCATCAGTGTAGGTGGCTACGAGCAGTACTTC. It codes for CAISVGGYEQYF.

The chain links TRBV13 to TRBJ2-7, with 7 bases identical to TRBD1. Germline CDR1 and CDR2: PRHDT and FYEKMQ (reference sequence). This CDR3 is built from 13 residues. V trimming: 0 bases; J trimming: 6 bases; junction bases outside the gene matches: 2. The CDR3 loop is CASSLGAGGEQYF. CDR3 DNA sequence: TGTGCCAGCAGCTTAGGTGCAGGGGGCGAGCAGTACTTC. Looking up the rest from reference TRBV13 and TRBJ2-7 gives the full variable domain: AAGVIQSPRHLIKEKRETATLKCYPIPRHDTVYWYQQGPGQDPQFLISFYEKMQSDKGSIPDRFSAQQFSDYHSELNMSSLELGDSALYFCASSLGAGGEQYFGPGTRLTVT.

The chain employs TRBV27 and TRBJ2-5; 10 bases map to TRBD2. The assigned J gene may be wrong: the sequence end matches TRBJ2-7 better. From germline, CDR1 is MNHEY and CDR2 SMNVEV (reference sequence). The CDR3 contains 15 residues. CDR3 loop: CASSLSTSGAYEQYF. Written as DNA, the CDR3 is TGTGCCAGCAGTTTATCTACTAGCGGGGCCTACGAGCAGTACTTC.